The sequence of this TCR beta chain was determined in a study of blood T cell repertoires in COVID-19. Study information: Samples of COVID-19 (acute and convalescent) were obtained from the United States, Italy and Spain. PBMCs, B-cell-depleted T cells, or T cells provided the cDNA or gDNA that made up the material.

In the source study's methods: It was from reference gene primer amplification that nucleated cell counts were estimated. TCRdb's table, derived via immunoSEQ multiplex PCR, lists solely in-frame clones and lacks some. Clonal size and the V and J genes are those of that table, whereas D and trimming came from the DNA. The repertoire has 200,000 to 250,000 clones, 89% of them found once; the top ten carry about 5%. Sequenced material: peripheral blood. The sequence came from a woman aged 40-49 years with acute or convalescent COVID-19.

In DNA form, the CDR3 reads TGTGCCAGTAGTATAGTTTCGGGACAGGGTATCGCCCTGAATCAGCCCCAGCATTTT. Protein sequence: CASSIVSGQGIALNQPQHF. This rearrangement joins TRBV19 to TRBJ1-5; 9 nucleotides agree with TRBD1. V dropped 1 base and J dropped 4; count of bases not matched to a gene: 14. The length of the CDR3 is 19 residues. CDR1 and CDR2 (germline): LNHDA, SQIVND (reference sequence).